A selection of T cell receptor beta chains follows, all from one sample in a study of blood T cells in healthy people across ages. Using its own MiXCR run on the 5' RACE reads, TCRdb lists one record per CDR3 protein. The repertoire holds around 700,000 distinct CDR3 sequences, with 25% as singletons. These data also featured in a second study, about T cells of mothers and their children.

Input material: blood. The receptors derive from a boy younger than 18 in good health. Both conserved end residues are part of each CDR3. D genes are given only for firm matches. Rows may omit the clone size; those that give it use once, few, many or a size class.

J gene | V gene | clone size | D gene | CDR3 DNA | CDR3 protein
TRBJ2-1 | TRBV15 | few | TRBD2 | TGTGCCACCAGCAGCGCAGCGGGACTCGGCAATGAGCAGTTCTTC | CATSSAAGLGNEQFF
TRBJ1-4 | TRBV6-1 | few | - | TGTGCCAGCAGTGCCGGGGATGGAGAAAAACTGTTTTTT | CASSAGDGEKLFF
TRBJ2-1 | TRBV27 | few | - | TGTGCCAGCAGTTTCGGACGGAACCTCTTC | CASSFGRNLF
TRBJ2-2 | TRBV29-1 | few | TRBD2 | TGCAGCGTTGAGTCTAGCGGCCCGAACACCGGGGAGCTGTTTTTT | CSVESSGPNTGELFF
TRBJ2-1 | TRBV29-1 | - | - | TGCAGCGTTGAGTTTCCGGGATTACCCTACAATGAGCAGTTCTTC | CSVEFPGLPYNEQFF
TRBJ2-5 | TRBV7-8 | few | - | TGTGCCAGCAGCTTAGCTGCGCTAAAAGAGACCCAGTACTTC | CASSLAALKETQYF
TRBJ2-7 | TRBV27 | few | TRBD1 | TGTGCCAGCAGTTTAGCGACAGGGGACTACGAGCAGTACTTC | CASSLATGDYEQYF
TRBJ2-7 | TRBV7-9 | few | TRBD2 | TGTGCCAGCAGCCCGCGACTAGCGGGAGTCGACGAGCAGTACTTC | CASSPRLAGVDEQYF
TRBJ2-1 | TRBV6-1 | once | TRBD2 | TGTGCCAGCAGGGCGCCTGCGGGAGACGAGCAGTTCTTC | CASRAPAGDEQFF
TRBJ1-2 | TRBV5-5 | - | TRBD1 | TGTGCCAGCAGGGAGACAGGGGTGAATGGCTACACCTTC | CASRETGVNGYTF
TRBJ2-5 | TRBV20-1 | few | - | TGCAGCGCAATGGGGCAAGAGACCCAGTACTTC | CSAMGQETQYF
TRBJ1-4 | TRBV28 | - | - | TGTGCCAGCAGTTTCCCGGGACGTAAAATCACTAATGAAAAACTGTTTTTT | CASSFPGRKITNEKLFF
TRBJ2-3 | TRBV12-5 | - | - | TGTGCTAGTGGTTCCAAGGGGACGAGCACAGATACGCAGTATTTT | CASGSKGTSTDTQYF
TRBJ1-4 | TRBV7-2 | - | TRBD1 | TGTGCCAGCAGTAAACAGGGGACTAATGAAAAACTGTTTTTT | CASSKQGTNEKLFF
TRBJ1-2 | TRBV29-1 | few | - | TGCAGCTTCACTTCCCTAGACACCTATGGCTACACCTTC | CSFTSLDTYGYTF
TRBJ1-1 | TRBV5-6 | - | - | TGTGCCAGCAGCTTGGACGATGAAGCTTTCTTT | CASSLDDEAFF